These T cell receptor beta chains were read from a single sample in a study of cytomegalovirus exposure and HLA in healthy donors. The data were produced by immunoSEQ multiplex PCR, yet TCRdb's version contains in-frame clones alone and is incomplete. The sample has over 110,000 clones, more than 70% seen once. Sequencing was carried out using PBMCs. These receptors were obtained from a male donor in good health and CMV-seropositive. CDR3s include the opening cysteine and the closing phenylalanine or tryptophan. A D gene is named only where the DNA matches it firmly.

TRBV5-1	TRBD1	TRBJ1-1	CASSPRGQGTNTEAFF	TGCGCCAGCAGCCCAAGGGGACAGGGGACGAACACTGAAGCTTTCTTT
TRBV9	NA	TRBJ2-5	CASSVSAQLAGETQYF	TGTGCCAGCAGCGTATCAGCCCAACTAGCTGGAGAGACCCAGTACTTC
TRBV4-1	TRBD2	TRBJ2-7	CASSQTPAGLSHEQYF	TGCGCCAGCAGCCAGACACCAGCGGGATTATCGCACGAGCAGTACTTC
TRBV5-8	NA	TRBJ1-2	CASSSYGYTF	TGTGCCAGCAGCTCTTATGGCTACACCTTC
TRBV9	NA	TRBJ2-1	CASSVDQYYYNEQFF	TGTGCCAGCAGCGTAGATCAATACTACTACAATGAGCAGTTCTTC
TRBV5-6	TRBD2	TRBJ2-1	CASSPHERGFNYNEQFF	TGTGCCAGCAGCCCACACGAGCGGGGTTTTAACTACAATGAGCAGTTCTTC
TRBV25-1	TRBD1	TRBJ1-2	CASSDDRGRRGYTF	TGTGCCAGCAGTGATGACAGGGGAAGACGTGGCTACACCTTC
TRBV28	NA	TRBJ1-5	CASSHRGFTNQPQHF	TGTGCCAGCAGCCACCGGGGGTTCACTAATCAGCCCCAGCATTTT
TRBV28	NA	TRBJ2-1	CASWAGKVYNEQFF	TGTGCCAGTTGGGCAGGGAAAGTTTACAATGAGCAGTTCTTC
TRBV7-9	NA	TRBJ2-1	CASSLKDRQNEQFF	TGTGCCAGCAGCCTAAAGGACAGACAAAATGAGCAGTTCTTC
TRBV4-1	TRBD2	TRBJ2-5	CASSPGGQETQYF	TGCGCCAGCAGCCCGGGGGGCCAAGAGACCCAGTACTTC
TRBV6-1	NA	TRBJ2-5	CASKQGRETQYF	TGTGCCAGCAAGCAGGGTAGAGAGACCCAGTACTTC
TRBV11-3	NA	TRBJ2-1	CASSLARGFHNEQFF	TGTGCCAGCAGCTTAGCTAGGGGTTTCCACAATGAGCAGTTCTTC
TRBV7-6	NA	TRBJ1-3	CASSPIRRGSGNTIYF	TGTGCCAGCAGCCCCATCCGACGAGGCTCTGGAAACACCATATATTTT
TRBV19	TRBD1	TRBJ1-6	CASSTRTGGDSPLYF	TGTGCCAGTAGTACACGGACAGGGGGTGATTCACCCCTCTACTTT
TRBV2	NA	TRBJ2-7	CASSDFGFGRTSYEQYF	TGTGCCAGCAGTGATTTTGGTTTTGGTCGGACTTCCTACGAGCAGTACTTC